The 31 T cell receptor beta chains listed next were all sequenced from one sample in a study of cytomegalovirus exposure and HLA in healthy donors. PCR used 60 Vbeta primers and 13 Jbeta primers. Repertoires were generated with immunoSEQ multiplex PCR, while TCRdb's copy carries only in-frame clones and drops some. The data show 190,000 or so clones, 75% to 90% seen once. Material for sequencing was PBMCs. The source is a man between 45 and 60 years old in good health and CMV-seronegative.

The chain couples TRBV11-2 to TRBJ2-7; 9 bases line up with TRBD1. Germline V gives CDR1 SGHAT, CDR2 FQNNGV. This CDR3 contains 15 residues. After removal of 3 bases from V and 4 bases from J, the junction contained 7 bases not matched to a gene. The CDR3 coding sequence is TGTGCCAGCAGCTTTACCGGGACAGGGTTGTACGAGCAGTACTTC. This codes for CASSFTGTGLYEQYF.

The table lists this clone with a count of one. The chain carries TRBV6-5 and TRBJ1-2, with D unresolved. Germline CDR1 is MNHEY and CDR2 is SVGAGI. The CDR3 sequence is 14 residues long. Trimming removed 2 bases from V and 2 bases from J, with 9 bases in between. The CDR3: CASSYGGRNYGYTF. The DNA for the CDR3 is TGTGCCAGCAGTTACGGAGGCAGGAACTATGGCTACACCTTC.

This chain joins TRBV6-1 and TRBJ2-5, with 8 bases aligning to TRBD2. The V segment lost 8 bases and the J segment 6 bases; nucleotides outside the gene matches: 11. The CDR3 has 14 residues. Germline V CDR1 and CDR2: MNHNS, SASEGT. The CDR3 protein is CASHQLTSEQTQYF. DNA for the CDR3: TGTGCCAGCCATCAACTGACTAGCGAACAGACCCAGTACTTC.

As to this clone: Other DNA sequences in this specimen translate into the identical CDR3. J is TRBJ2-5 and V is TRBV5-5; 7 bases agree with TRBD1. Germline assignment: CDR1 SGHKS and CDR2 YYEKEE (reference sequence). The V and J ends lost 5 bases and 5 bases, in that order; junction bases with no gene match: 6. This CDR3 comprises 13 residues. Here the CDR3 reads CASSLQGQETQYF. The CDR3 DNA reads TGTGCCAGCAGTTTACAGGGGCAGGAGACCCAGTACTTC.

The chain has TRBV5-1 and TRBJ1-4; D possibly corresponds to TRBD1 (5 bases). V lost 0 bases and J 8 bases, leaving 14 bases between the germline ends. Germline V lookup: CDR1 SGHRS, CDR2 YFSETQ. The CDR3 extends over 15 amino acids. The CDR3 nucleotides are TGCGCCAGCAGCTTGGTTGGGCAGCGGGGGGAAAAACTGTTTTTT. This translates into CASSLVGQRGEKLFF.

In DNA, the CDR3 is TGTGCCAGCAGCCCAGGGGAAGTGAGCTCCTACGAGCAGTACTTC. Translation gives CASSPGEVSSYEQYF. This rearrangement joins TRBV7-2 to TRBJ2-7; D perhaps matches TRBD1 (6 bases). Trimming cost V 5 bases and J 0 bases, with 14 bases left between them. There are 15 residues in the CDR3. The germline V gene encodes CDR1 SGHTA and CDR2 FQGNSA.

V is TRBV2 and J is TRBJ2-1, with 10 positions matching TRBD2. Unmatched junction bases numbered 6, after V lost 8 bases and J lost 8 bases. The CDR3 spans 13 residues. Germline CDR1 SNHLY, CDR2 FYNNEI. For the CDR3, the DNA is TGTGCCAGCTCCGCTAGCGGGGGCCATGAGCAGTTCTTC. Translation gives CASSASGGHEQFF.

The chain links TRBV7-8 to TRBJ2-1, with TRBD1 matching over 7 bases. Germline V gives CDR1 SGHVS, CDR2 FQNEAQ. The CDR3 extends over 15 amino acids. V shed 2 bases, J shed 6 bases, and the junction held 7 bases outside the gene matches. The CDR3 sequence is CASSLYGPGGNEQFF. The CDR3 nucleotides are TGTGCCAGCAGCTTATATGGTCCAGGGGGCAATGAGCAGTTCTTC.

The chain carries TRBV6-5 and TRBJ1-1, with D possibly TRBD1 on 5 matching bases. This CDR3 contains 14 residues. The germline V gene encodes CDR1 MNHEY and CDR2 SVGAGI. Trimming took off 6 bases at V and 3 bases at J, with 14 bases between the two ends. In DNA, the CDR3 is TGTGCCAGCAGGGGGGGAAACAGGTACACTGAAGCTTTCTTT. Protein product: CASRGGNRYTEAFF.

The genes are TRBV9 and TRBJ1-4; weak D call: TRBD1 (6 bases). V lost 0 bases and J lost 4, with 7 bases in between. The CDR3 is made up of 14 amino acids. From germline, CDR1 is SGDLS and CDR2 YYNGEE. The CDR3 region is CASSVGTVNEKLFF. In DNA form, the CDR3 reads TGTGCCAGCAGCGTAGGGACAGTTAATGAAAAACTGTTTTTT.

V usage is TRBV6-5 and J usage is TRBJ2-3; TRBD1 is a possible D gene (7 bases). V lost 6 bases and J 5 bases, leaving 18 bases between the germline ends. CDR3 length: 15 residues. CDR1 is MNHEY, CDR2 SVGAGI, per germline. CDR3: CASSSRGAGLDTQYF. The CDR3 DNA reads as TGTGCCAGCAGCTCCAGGGGGGCCGGCTTAGATACGCAGTATTTT.

V and J are TRBV5-1 and TRBJ2-5; TRBD1 aligns across 7 bases. Germline lookup yields CDR1 SGHRS and CDR2 YFSETQ. This CDR3 has 15 residues. J was trimmed by 4 bases and V by 0 bases; bases with no gene match: 6. As DNA, the CDR3 is TGCGCCAGCAGCTTGGAGGGGGCGAGTCGAGAGACCCAGTACTTC. Its protein is CASSLEGASRETQYF.

The V call is TRBV20-1, the J call TRBJ2-7, with no clear D. Germline CDR1 is DFQATT and CDR2 is SNEGSKA (reference sequence). Trimming shortened V by 3 bases and J by 4 bases, and 7 bases separated the two germline ends. The CDR3 totals 11 residues. CDR3 nucleotides: TGCAGTGCTAGCCCTTATTACGAGCAGTACTTC. This codes for CSASPYYEQYF.

The DNA for the CDR3 is TGCACCAGCAGCCAAGATCGAGGGCGAGTCTATAGCAATCAGCCCCAGCATTTT. Its translation: CTSSQDRGRVYSNQPQHF. The chain uses TRBV1 and TRBJ1-5. TRBV1 is noted as a pseudogene. The CDR3 covers 18 residues.

This clone was counted between two and nine times. The chain couples TRBV28 to TRBJ1-2; TRBD1 is a possible D gene (5 bases). Germline CDR1 is MDHEN and CDR2 is SYDVKM. The V gene lost 2 bases and the J gene lost 2 bases, with 18 bases spanning the gap. This CDR3 region has 17 residues. The CDR3, as DNA: TGTGCCAGCAGTTTAGGGGCCGGGGGGGGATCGAACTATGGCTACACCTTC. Translated: CASSLGAGGGSNYGYTF.

As for this clone: The same CDR3 arises from other DNA sequences in this sample as well. This chain links TRBV29-1 with TRBJ1-1; no firm D call. The V end lost 4 bases, the J end lost 3 bases, and 9 bases lay between the germline ends. Germline lookup yields CDR1 SQVTM and CDR2 ANQGSEA. This CDR3 contains 12 residues. The CDR3, as DNA: TGCAGCGTTGTTGGAGGTTACACTGAAGCTTTCTTT. Encoded protein: CSVVGGYTEAFF.

This chain joins TRBV7-2 and TRBJ2-1, with TRBD2 matching 10 bases. This CDR3 is built from 15 residues. CDR1 and CDR2 (germline): SGHTA, FQGNSA. The trim removed 1 base at V and 7 bases at J, leaving 4 bases unmatched. CDR3 amino acids: CASSLERGGGNEQFF. The CDR3 nucleotides are TGTGCCAGCAGCTTAGAGCGGGGGGGCGGTAATGAGCAGTTCTTC.

The chain employs TRBV6-5 and TRBJ1-2; D perhaps matches TRBD1 (5 bases). From germline, CDR1 is MNHEY and CDR2 SVGAGI. Deletions cut 6 bases from V and 5 bases from J, with 13 bases between. This CDR3 comprises 13 residues. The CDR3 spells CASRWGGGYGYTF. The DNA for the CDR3 is TGTGCCAGCAGGTGGGGGGGTGGATATGGCTACACCTTC.

This chain uses TRBV7-9 with TRBJ1-3, with 7 positions matching TRBD1. Germline V gene lookup returns CDR1 SEHNR and CDR2 FQNEAQ (reference sequence). Trimming at V came to 6 bases and at J to 0 bases, leaving 5 bases not matched to a gene. The CDR3 runs 15 residues. CDR3 DNA: TGTGCCAGCAGAGGACAGGCGATCTCTGGAAACACCATATATTTT. This gives the protein CASRGQAISGNTIYF.

This clone was observed a few times. The rearrangement links TRBV14 to TRBJ1-4; 7 bases align to TRBD1. CDR3 length: 19 amino acids. The V and J ends lost 0 bases and 3 bases, in that order; junction bases with no gene match: 13. The germline CDR1 and CDR2 sequences are SGHDN and FVKESK. The CDR3 is CASSQDGGTAFNANEKLFF. The CDR3 DNA is TGTGCCAGCAGCCAAGACGGTGGGACAGCTTTCAATGCTAATGAAAAACTGTTTTTT.

V is TRBV10-3 and J is TRBJ2-1; 9 nucleotides agree with TRBD2. V lost 10 bases to trimming and J lost 6 bases; unmatched junction nucleotides: 7. CDR1 ENHRY and CDR2 SYGVKD come from the germline V gene. The CDR3 loop spans 13 amino acids. The CDR3 DNA reads as TGTGCCACTTATAGCGGGAGTGGCAATGAGCAGTTCTTC. It translates to CATYSGSGNEQFF.

This chain joins TRBV7-8 and TRBJ2-2; a possible D gene is TRBD2 (6 bases). The CDR3 totals 16 residues. Germline V CDR1 and CDR2: SGHVS, FQNEAQ. The V gene lost 2 bases and the J gene lost 6 bases, with 16 bases spanning the gap. For the CDR3, the DNA is TGTGCCAGCAGCTTATTTCTTTCGCGGGGAGCCGGGGAGCTGTTTTTT. It translates to CASSLFLSRGAGELFF.

This chain joins TRBV4-1 and TRBJ2-5; D uncertain. The tail of the sequence fits TRBJ2-7 better, so the J call may be wrong. CDR1 is MGHRA, CDR2 YSYEKL, per germline. The CDR3 has 14 amino acids. As DNA, the CDR3 is TGCGCCAGCAGCCAAAGCCTTCTAATCCACGAGCAGTACTTC. Amino acid sequence: CASSQSLLIHEQYF.

This chain uses TRBV19 with TRBJ1-4, with D possibly being TRBD1 (5 bases). Germline CDR1 is LNHDA and CDR2 is SQIVND (reference sequence). V dropped 3 bases and J dropped 8 bases, with 10 bases sitting between them. The CDR3 has 13 residues. The CDR3 region has the DNA TGTGCCAGTAGTATCCGGGGGACGGAAAAACTGTTTTTT. Residues: CASSIRGTEKLFF.

The V call is TRBV7-6, the J call TRBJ1-4; 7 nucleotides agree with TRBD1. The CDR3 contains 17 residues. Germline V gene lookup returns CDR1 SGHVS and CDR2 FNYEAQ. With 4 bases clipped from V and 5 bases from J, the junction kept 13 bases outside the gene matches. Here the CDR3 DNA reads TGTGCCAGCAGCTACAGACGGACAGGCAGGGTAAATGAAAAACTGTTTTTT. It codes for CASSYRRTGRVNEKLFF. Combining the CDR3 with reference TRBV7-6 and TRBJ1-4 gives the whole variable domain GAGVSQSPRYKVTKRGQDVALRCDPISGHVSLYWYRQALGQGPEFLTYFNYEAQQDKSGLPNDRFSAERPEGSISTLTIQRTEQRDSAMYRCASSYRRTGRVNEKLFFGSGTQLSVL.

The chain couples TRBV7-6 to TRBJ2-3, with 9 nucleotides matching TRBD2. V was pared by 2 bases and J by 4 bases, with 4 bases of the junction left unmatched. The length of the CDR3 is 15 residues. In germline, CDR1 is SGHVS, CDR2 FNYEAQ. The CDR3 loop reads CASSLLTSGADTQYF. Written as DNA, the CDR3 is TGTGCCAGCAGCTTATTGACTAGCGGAGCAGATACGCAGTATTTT. The full variable domain, with the rest looked up from reference TRBV7-6 and TRBJ2-3, is GAGVSQSPRYKVTKRGQDVALRCDPISGHVSLYWYRQALGQGPEFLTYFNYEAQQDKSGLPNDRFSAERPEGSISTLTIQRTEQRDSAMYRCASSLLTSGADTQYFGPGTRLTVL.

The chain uses TRBV7-2 and TRBJ1-2, with 10 bases identical to TRBD1. V lost 5 bases to trimming and J lost 5 bases; unmatched junction nucleotides: 8. Germline V lookup: CDR1 SGHTA, CDR2 FQGNSA. The CDR3 is made up of 15 amino acids. The CDR3 coding sequence is TGTGCCAGCAGCGCGCGCCCGGGACAGGGGTATGGCTACACCTTC. It encodes CASSARPGQGYGYTF.

This rearrangement joins TRBV28 to TRBJ2-1, with 8 bases identical to TRBD2. This CDR3 is built from 15 residues. The trim removed 7 bases at V and 15 bases at J, leaving 20 bases unmatched. Germline loops: CDR1 MDHEN, CDR2 SYDVKM. The CDR3 loop reads CASTSSGTRGEVLFF. The CDR3 DNA reads as TGTGCCAGCACCTCGTCAGGGACTAGGGGGGAGGTGCTGTTCTTC.

The chain links TRBV5-1 to TRBJ1-1; D unclear. Trimming left V 0 bases short and J 0 bases short, with 6 bases between. Germline V gene sequence: CDR1 SGHRS, CDR2 YFSETQ. This CDR3 contains 14 residues. CDR3 in amino acids: CASSLGQVNTEAFF. In nucleotides, the CDR3 is TGCGCCAGCAGCTTGGGACAAGTGAACACTGAAGCTTTCTTT.

This chain links TRBV21-1 with TRBJ2-4; the table names TRBD1, a call not compared with the DNA. TRBV21-1 is a recognized pseudogene. CDR3 length equals 21 residues. CDR3 nucleotides: TGTGCCAGCAGCAAAGAAGGCGGGACAGGGAAAAACCGGCTAGCCAAAAACATTCAGTACTTC. It codes for CASSKEGGTGKNRLAKNIQYF.

The chain carries TRBV11-2 and TRBJ2-1; TRBD1 agrees at 9 bases. CDR1 is SGHAT and CDR2 is FQNNGV in the germline V gene. This CDR3 has 15 amino acids. V gave up 4 bases and J gave up 6 bases; unmatched junction bases: 7. The DNA of the CDR3 is TGTGCCAGCAGCTCCCGGACAGGGGAAGGCAATGAGCAGTTCTTC. It codes for CASSSRTGEGNEQFF.